What follows is one T cell receptor (beta chain) and its context. The data belong to a study of CD8 T cells in Susac syndrome. cDNA came from 0.5 to 1 ug RNA primed by random hexamers. TCR beta CDR3 was amplified by immunoSEQ multiplex PCR. This amplification extended across 54 Vbeta and 13 Jbeta segments. TCRdb called the immunoSEQ multiplex PCR reads again in MiXCR, with one record for every CDR3 protein. The data contain about 190,000 distinct CDR3 sequences, 90% to 95% of them seen just once; the ten biggest clones take up over 0.075%. Sequencing of TCR beta covered CD8+ and CD4+ T cells obtained from blood. The germline V gene has CDR1 LNHDA and CDR2 SQIVND (reference sequence). Trimming took 6 bases from V and 2 from J; bases not matched to a gene: 5. CDR3 size: 14 residues.

V is TRBV19 and J is TRBJ2-3, with 7 bases identical to TRBD1. Source material: CD4+ T cells from PBMCs. This clonotype was obtained from a human donor with Susac syndrome. The CDR3: CASSLGQLTDTQYF. DNA of the CDR3: TGTGCCAGTAGCTTGGGACAGCTCACAGATACGCAGTATTTT.